This is a list of T cell receptor beta chains from one sample in a study of CD4 T cells in relation to SARS-CoV-2 and coronaviruses. The table came from immunoSEQ multiplex PCR; TCRdb's copy has only in-frame clones and leaves some out. Counted here are more than 50,000 clones, 86% occurring once; the ten biggest clones make up about 1.5%. Input material: memory CD4+ T cells from PBMCs. These receptor sequences come from a human donor in good health. The CDR3 runs from the conserved cysteine through the conserved F or W. A D gene is named only where the DNA matches it firmly. Only some rows state a clone size, as once, few, many or a class for expanded clones.

TRBJ2-6,13,.,TRBV6-5,TRBD1,CASSDRAANVLTF,TGTGCCAGCAGCGACAGGGCGGCCAACGTCCTGACTTTC
TRBJ1-5,15,.,TRBV30,.,CAADGGLSSNQPQHF,TGTGCCGCCGATGGGGGACTTTCCAGCAATCAGCCCCAGCATTTT
TRBJ2-7,14,once,TRBV5-8,.,CASSRGGISYEQYF,TGTGCCAGCAGCCGAGGAGGAATCAGCTACGAGCAGTACTTC
TRBJ2-1,14,.,TRBV19,.,CASRSPTRRDEQFF,TGTGCCAGTAGGTCGCCGACTAGGAGGGATGAGCAGTTCTTC
TRBJ1-3,11,.,TRBV25-1,.,CASKLGNTIYF,TGTGCCAGCAAATTGGGAAACACCATATATTTT
TRBJ2-6,14,.,TRBV11-2,.,CASSLHSGANVLTF,TGTGCCAGCAGCTTACACTCTGGGGCCAACGTCCTGACTTTC
TRBJ1-5,15,.,TRBV18,TRBD1,CASSPPGTVLQPQHF,TGTGCCAGCTCACCACCGGGGACAGTCCTCCAGCCCCAGCATTTT
TRBJ2-5,14,.,TRBV11-2,.,CASSLARRGETQYF,TGTGCCAGCAGCTTAGCAAGGAGGGGAGAGACCCAGTACTTC
TRBJ2-7,15,.,TRBV19,.,CASSIASLDSYEQYF,TGTGCCAGTAGTATCGCATCCCTGGACTCCTACGAGCAGTACTTC
TRBJ1-3,13,.,TRBV28,.,CAITEAQRNTIYF,TGTGCCATCACGGAGGCCCAGCGGAACACCATATATTTT
TRBJ2-3,15,.,TRBV9,TRBD2,CASSVTGGTSDTQYF,TGTGCCAGCAGCGTGACGGGAGGGACCTCAGATACGCAGTATTTT
TRBJ2-1,16,few,TRBV28,TRBD2,CASSSIAGGPYNEQFF,TGTGCCAGCAGTTCAATAGCGGGAGGGCCCTACAATGAGCAGTTCTTC
TRBJ1-3,15,few,TRBV15,.,CATSRVADRGNTIYF,TGTGCCACCAGCAGAGTCGCTGACAGGGGAAACACCATATATTTT
TRBJ2-5,15,.,TRBV7-2,TRBD2,CASSFVAGGQETQYF,TGTGCCAGCAGCTTCGTGGCGGGGGGCCAAGAGACCCAGTACTTC
TRBJ2-7,14,.,TRBV7-9,.,CASSPRGILSEQYF,TGTGCCAGCAGCCCCCGCGGCATACTAAGTGAGCAGTACTTC
TRBJ1-1,13,.,TRBV5-1,TRBD1,CASSLEQGFVAFF,TGCGCCAGCAGCTTAGAACAGGGGTTCGTAGCTTTCTTT
TRBJ1-2,15,.,TRBV7-8,.,CASSLAGSPKGGYTF,TGTGCCAGCAGCTTAGCTGGCTCCCCGAAGGGCGGCTACACCTTC
TRBJ1-2,14,.,TRBV5-6,.,CASSFRQGLYGYTF,TGTGCCAGCAGCTTCCGGCAGGGACTCTATGGCTACACCTTC
TRBJ1-4,12,.,TRBV7-9,.,CASSLTREKLFF,TGTGCCAGCAGCTTAACTAGGGAAAAACTGTTTTTT
TRBJ1-5,18,.,TRBV28,.,CATTLPMEKGGSNQPQHF,TGTGCCACCACCCTACCCATGGAGAAGGGAGGCAGCAATCAGCCCCAGCATTTT
TRBJ2-1,15,.,TRBV15,TRBD2,CATSRDQAGGNEQFF,TGTGCCACCAGCAGAGATCAAGCGGGGGGCAATGAGCAGTTCTTC
TRBJ1-1,14,.,TRBV6-6,.,CASSRERRNTEAFF,TGTGCCAGCAGTCGCGAAAGGAGGAACACTGAAGCTTTCTTT
TRBJ2-7,16,few,TRBV18,.,CASSSGQGGASYEQYF,TGTGCCAGCTCATCCGGACAGGGAGGGGCCTCCTACGAGCAGTACTTC
TRBJ2-7,13,.,TRBV3-1/TRBV3-2,.,CASSQEGGYEQYF,TGTGCCAGCAGCCAAGAAGGCGGATACGAGCAGTACTTC